Presented here are 20 T cell receptor beta chains from one specimen sequenced in a study of glioma-infiltrating T cells. TCR alpha and beta CDR3 regions were amplified from RNA using iRepertoire nested multiplex PCR. TCRdb re-called the multiplex PCR reads with MiXCR, one entry per CDR3 protein. This table has 300,000 to 450,000 distinct CDR3 sequences, more than 35% appearing once. The source material was glioma tissue, nonneoplastic brain tissue, or PBMCs (not recorded which). All receptors derive from a human donor with low-grade glioma or glioblastoma, undergoing nonglioma brain surgery, or in good health (not recorded which).

The rearrangement links TRBV7-2 to TRBJ2-7, with unresolved D. CDR3 length: 13 residues. Trimming took 4 bases from V and 3 from J, leaving 10 bases between them. CDR1 and CDR2 from the germline V gene are SGHTA and FQGNSA. The CDR3 coding sequence is TGTGCCAGCAGCTCGACCCTGTTCTACGAGCAGTACTTC. Amino acids: CASSSTLFYEQYF.

The sample holds a few counts of this clonotype. The genes are TRBV28 and TRBJ2-5, with TRBD1 matching 8 bases. Germline V gene lookup returns CDR1 MDHEN and CDR2 SYDVKM. With 5 bases clipped from V and 12 bases from J, the junction kept 11 bases outside the gene matches. This CDR3 has 13 amino acids. CDR3 sequence: CASSPQGAGRKYF. The CDR3 DNA reads as TGTGCCAGCAGTCCCCAGGGGGCGGGAAGGAAGTACTTC.

The table lists this clonotype with a few counts. The chain employs TRBV20-1 and TRBJ1-2; D is possibly TRBD1 (5 bases). CDR3 size: 13 residues. Germline CDR1 DFQATT, CDR2 SNEGSKA (reference sequence). V lost 5 bases and J 4 bases, leaving 14 bases between the germline ends. The DNA of the CDR3 is TGCAGTGCTGACCTGGGGGACCCCTATGGCTACACCTTC. Translation gives CSADLGDPYGYTF.

The chain recombines TRBV7-2 with TRBJ1-3, with 8 bases fitting TRBD1. The germline CDR1 and CDR2 sequences are SGHTA and FQGNSA. V shed 4 bases, J shed 6 bases, and the junction held 2 bases outside the gene matches. CDR3 length: 13 amino acids. The CDR3 region is CASSSDRVNTIYF. The CDR3 region has the DNA TGTGCCAGCAGCTCGGACAGGGTAAACACCATATATTTT. The full variable domain, completed using reference TRBV7-2 and TRBJ1-3, is GAGVSQSPSNKVTEKGKDVELRCDPISGHTALYWYRQSLGQGLEFLIYFQGNSAPDKSGLPSDRFSAERTGGSVSTLTIQRTQQEDSAVYLCASSSDRVNTIYFGEGSWLTVV.

The chain recombines TRBV10-3 with TRBJ2-1, with 8 bases fitting TRBD2. Germline CDR1 reads ENHRY; CDR2 reads SYGVKD. V lost 3 bases and J lost 6; bases outside the gene matches: 7. CDR3 length: 15 amino acids. The CDR3: CAISDLAGLCNEQFF. DNA of the CDR3: TGTGCCATCAGTGATCTAGCGGGCCTTTGCAATGAGCAGTTCTTC.

This clonotype has a handful of counts. Its ends do not fully match the called genes, so a read error is possible. This chain links TRBV7-3 with TRBJ1-2; D is unclear. This CDR3 has 15 amino acids. The germline V gene has CDR1 SGHTA and CDR2 FQGTGA. DNA of the CDR3: TGTGCTAGCAGTTTTGACGGCCCGAGTAACTATGGCTACACCTTC. Amino acids: CASSFDGPSNYGYTF. Supplemented by reference TRBV7-3 and TRBJ1-2, the full variable domain reads GAGVSQTPSNKVTEKGKYVELRCDPISGHTALYWYRQSLGQGPEFLIYFQGTGAADDSGLPNDRFFAVRPEGSVSTLKIQRTERGDSAVYLCASSFDGPSNYGYTFGSGTRLTVV.

The chain is built from TRBV6-2 or TRBV6-3 and TRBJ1-3; TRBD1 might be the D (6 bases). The length of the CDR3 is 18 residues. V was trimmed by 0 bases and J by 4 bases, leaving 19 bases between them. The germline V gene encodes CDR1 MNHEY and CDR2 SVGEGT. CDR3 bases: TGTGCCAGCAGTTACTCGAGTAAGGTGGGACACGGAGGAAACACCATATATTTT. Its translation: CASSYSSKVGHGGNTIYF.

In its sample, this clonotype was seen many times. The chain uses TRBV28 and TRBJ1-4; the D is unclear. Trimming removed 5 bases at V and 15 bases at J, with 16 bases between. This CDR3 has 12 residues. CDR1 MDHEN and CDR2 SYDVKM come from the germline V gene. CDR3 nucleotide sequence: TGTGCCAGCAGTCCCTCCGGGAGGGTGGTGTTTTTT. Amino acids: CASSPSGRVVFF.

As regards this clonotype: This may come from a read error, since a much larger clone is one base off. The chain uses TRBV28 and TRBJ2-3, with 9 bases aligning to TRBD2. Germline V gene sequence: CDR1 MDHEN, CDR2 SYDVKM. This CDR3 has 17 residues. The ends lost 5 bases at V and 1 base at J; junction bases unmatched: 10. The CDR3 loop is CASSLVTSGYRTDTQYF. The CDR3 DNA is TGTGCCAGCAGTCTCGTCACTAGCGGGTACCGCACAGATACGCAGTATTTT.

Comment on this clonotype: A read error is possible here, since a much larger clone lies one base away. The chain has TRBV6-2 or TRBV6-3 and TRBJ2-1, with unresolved D. Germline CDR1 is MNHEY and CDR2 is SVGEGT. The CDR3 runs 15 residues. The CDR3 region is CASSYSVGGGREEFF. The CDR3 nucleotides read TGTGCCAGCAGTTACTCGGTCGGTGGCGGCCGTGAGGAGTTCTTC.

On this clonotype itself: A read error is likely, as this CDR3 ends without the conserved phenylalanine or tryptophan. The chain has TRBV10-3 and TRBJ1-1; D call uncertain. The ends were cut back, 6 bases at V and 5 bases at J, with 10 bases in the middle. Germline values: CDR1 ENHRY, CDR2 SYGVKD. This CDR3 has 12 residues. CDR3 DNA: TGTGCCATCAGCGGGCTAGGGACTGAAGCTTTCCTT. Protein: CAISGLGTEAFL.

This clonotype showed up just a few times. The V gene is TRBV28, the J gene TRBJ2-3; no clear D gene. The V end lost 5 bases, the J end lost 8 bases, and 17 bases lay between the germline ends. Germline lookup yields CDR1 MDHEN and CDR2 SYDVKM. This CDR3 contains 14 residues. CDR3 residues: CASSLIRPVGTQYF. CDR3 coding DNA: TGTGCCAGCAGTCTAATTAGACCTGTCGGTACGCAGTATTTT.

The chain combines TRBV6-5 with TRBJ2-6, with D hard to call. The germline V gene encodes CDR1 MNHEY and CDR2 SVGAGI. The germline V and J ends were trimmed by 5 bases and 4 bases, with 9 bases remaining between them. This CDR3 is 14 amino acids long. CDR3 sequence reads: CASSASPGANVLTF. CDR3 sequence (DNA): TGTGCCAGCAGTGCCTCTCCAGGGGCCAACGTCCTGACTTTC.

Of note for this clonotype: A much larger clonotype is one base distant, so this may be a read error. The genes are TRBV6-2 or TRBV6-3 and TRBJ2-2, with 8 bases aligning to TRBD1. J lost 5 bases, V lost 4 bases, and 9 bases had no gene match. Germline CDR1 MNHEY, CDR2 SVGEGT. The CDR3 length is 16 residues. Here the CDR3 reads CASSFLGQGGTGELFF. In DNA, the CDR3 is TGTGCCAGCAGTTTCCTCGGACAGGGTGGTACCGGGGAGCTGTTTTTT.

This clonotype occurred many times. The chain joins TRBV7-9 to TRBJ1-2; no firm D call. This CDR3 is built from 13 residues. Germline CDR1 and CDR2: SEHNR and FQNEAQ (reference sequence). Deletions cut 5 bases from V and 2 bases from J, with 9 bases between. The CDR3 DNA is TGTGCCAGCAGCCACGGCCAGAACTATGGCTACACCTTC. It is translated as CASSHGQNYGYTF.

This clonotype was detected only a few times. The rearrangement uses TRBV7-2 and TRBJ2-5; perhaps D is TRBD1 or TRBD2 (5 bases each). V was cut by 1 base and J by 3 bases, with 12 bases left in between. This CDR3 has 15 residues. Germline CDR1 and CDR2: SGHTA and FQGNSA. The CDR3 bases are TGTGCCAGCAGCTTAGGAGGGACGACTGAAGAGACCCAGTACTTC. The encoded protein is CASSLGGTTEETQYF.

A note on this clonotype: A read error may be the cause here, since a much bigger clone is one base away. It is likely a read error, because the conserved phenylalanine at the end of the CDR3 is missing. The V gene is TRBV28, the J gene TRBJ1-2; 10 bases are a match to TRBD1. Germline trimming cut 3 bases from V and 8 bases from J; bases unmatched to any gene: 6. The CDR3 has 14 amino acids. CDR1 and CDR2 (germline): MDHEN, SYDVKM. In nucleotides, the CDR3 is TGTGCCAGCAGTTTCCCGACAGGGGGCAAAGGCTACACCTCC. This gives the protein CASSFPTGGKGYTS.

The J gene is TRBJ2-7, the V gene TRBV29-1; D possibly corresponds to TRBD1 (5 bases). V dropped 0 bases and J dropped 2 bases, with 11 bases sitting between them. The CDR3 totals 14 residues. The germline V gene has CDR1 SQVTM and CDR2 ANQGSEA. CDR3 in amino acids: CSVEDWAGTYEQYF. CDR3 coding DNA: TGCAGCGTTGAAGATTGGGCAGGGACCTACGAGCAGTACTTC.

The V and J genes are TRBV7-2 and TRBJ2-5, with D unclear. Trimming stripped 1 base from V and 2 bases from J, with 8 bases between. The CDR3 is made up of 14 amino acids. Germline V gene sequence: CDR1 SGHTA, CDR2 FQGNSA. CDR3 sequence (DNA): TGTGCCAGCAGCTTAGGACAAACACAAGAGACCCAGTACTTC. Protein: CASSLGQTQETQYF.

Comments on this clonotype: A much larger clone differs from this one at a single base, so this may be a read error. The V call is TRBV28, the J call TRBJ1-1, with unresolved D. The germline V gene has CDR1 MDHEN and CDR2 SYDVKM. This CDR3 has 15 amino acids. V was pared by 7 bases and J by 0 bases, with 15 bases between. This CDR3 reads CASTIVGFMNTEAFF. CDR3 nucleotides: TGTGCCAGCACCATCGTAGGGTTCATGAACACTGAAGCTTTCTTT. Drawing the rest from reference TRBV28 and TRBJ1-1, the complete variable domain is DVKVTQSSRYLVKRTGEKVFLECVQDMDHENMFWYRQDPGLGLRLIYFSYDVKMKEKGDIPEGYSVSREKKERFSLILESASTNQTSMYLCASTIVGFMNTEAFFGQGTRLTVV.